This T cell receptor (beta chain) was observed in a study of blood T cell repertoires in COVID-19. Study-level background: Acute and convalescent COVID-19 specimens originated in the United States, Italy and Spain. T cells, B-cell-depleted T cells, or PBMCs supplied cDNA or gDNA.

The CDR3 is 19 amino acids. Germline-derived CDR1 and CDR2 are LNHDA and SQIVND (reference sequence). Germline trimming cut 7 bases from V and 4 bases from J; bases unmatched to any gene: 19. Here immunoSEQ multiplex PCR was the method, and the copy in TCRdb shows in-frame clones only, minus some. Among some 320,000 clones listed, roughly 90% were seen once. Living in 24 US areas, the participants were between about 18 and 100 years of age. Participants had their cohort set by participant-reported clinical history. The sample taken for sequencing was PBMCs or T cells enriched from blood (not recorded which). The gene calls are TRBV19 and TRBJ1-1, with 12 bases fitting TRBD1. This receptor was obtained from a woman aged 45 to 65 who had been exposed to COVID-19. CDR3 residues: CASIPTFRDRGRGGTEAFF. CDR3 nucleotides: TGTGCCAGTATTCCGACTTTCCGGGACAGGGGGCGCGGTGGCACTGAAGCTTTCTTT. Based on the CDR3 plus reference TRBV19 and TRBJ1-1, the full variable domain is DGGITQSPKYLFRKEGQNVTLSCEQNLNHDAMYWYRQDPGQGLRLIYYSQIVNDFQKGDIAEGYSVSREKKESFPLTVTSAQKNPTAFYLCASIPTFRDRGRGGTEAFFGQGTRLTVV.